The 10 T cell receptor beta chains given below trace back to one sample, sequenced in a study of PD-1 blockade in mismatch repair-deficient tumors. Clones were sequenced by immunoSEQ multiplex PCR, and TCRdb holds only the in-frame ones, with some missing. Among 45,000 to 55,000 clones listed, 81% were seen once. This sample comprised peripheral blood, obtained less than 21 weeks after starting pembrolizumab. The receptors derive from an adult with mismatch repair-deficient cancer.

This chain links TRBV7-9 with TRBJ1-2, with TRBD1 as a possible D gene (6 bases). The CDR3 is made up of 15 amino acids. The germline gives CDR1 SEHNR, CDR2 FQNEAQ (reference sequence). Trimming removed 1 base from V and 5 bases from J, with 14 bases in between. The CDR3 nucleotides read TGTGCCAGCAGCTTAGACCAGGGGAATTTGTATGGCTACACCTTC. It yields the protein CASSLDQGNLYGYTF.

The chain combines TRBV5-1 with TRBJ2-2; 14 bases are shared with TRBD2. Looked up from germline, CDR1 is SGHRS and CDR2 is YFSETQ. The V and J ends lost 4 bases and 3 bases, in that order; junction bases with no gene match: 2. This CDR3 spans 16 amino acids. The CDR3 is CASSGTSGGYTGELFF. The CDR3 coding sequence is TGCGCCAGCAGCGGGACTAGCGGGGGTTACACCGGGGAGCTGTTTTTT.

This sequence joins TRBV7-2 and TRBJ2-1, with D perhaps TRBD2 (6 bases). Germline lookup yields CDR1 SGHTA and CDR2 FQGNSA. Between the trimmed V and J ends, which lost 6 bases and 8 bases, there was a span of 8 bases. The CDR3 extends over 11 amino acids. CDR3 bases: TGTGCCAGCAGTCAGCGGGATGAGCAGTTCTTC. Translating it yields CASSQRDEQFF. The complete variable domain, with remaining parts taken from reference TRBV7-2 and TRBJ2-1, reads GAGVSQSPSNKVTEKGKDVELRCDPISGHTALYWYRQSLGQGLEFLIYFQGNSAPDKSGLPSDRFSAERTGGSVSTLTIQRTQQEDSAVYLCASSQRDEQFFGPGTRLTVL.

On this clone: Sequence at one end of the junction differs from germline and may be a read error. The chain links TRBV7-7 to TRBJ2-5; 9 bases agree with TRBD1. CDR3 length equals 15 residues. In germline, CDR1 is SSHAT, CDR2 FNYEAQ (reference sequence). The CDR3 sequence is CASSSGTGIRETQYF. CDR3 nucleotides: TGTGCTAGCAGCTCCGGGACAGGGATACGTGAGACCCAGTACTTC.

The CDR3 protein is CASSALRGRTTYEQYF. CDR3 nucleotide sequence: TGTGCCAGCAGCGCGCTGCGCGGGAGGACTACCTACGAGCAGTACTTC. The chain employs TRBV4-2 and TRBJ2-7; 8 nucleotides agree with TRBD2. This CDR3 spans 16 amino acids. The V segment lost 5 bases and the J segment 2 bases; nucleotides outside the gene matches: 11. Germline V gene sequence: CDR1 LGHNA, CDR2 YNFKEQ.

The genes are TRBV29-1 and TRBJ2-7; 8 positions agree with TRBD1. V was pared by 6 bases and J by 5 bases, with 6 bases of the junction left unmatched. Germline V gene data show CDR1 as SQVTM and CDR2 as ANQGSEA. CDR3 length: 12 amino acids. The CDR3 region has the DNA TGCAGCGTCGACAGGGGAGTGAACGAGCAGTACTTC. It is translated as CSVDRGVNEQYF.

This clone was found once. The chain joins TRBV4-2 to TRBJ2-7, with 9 bases fitting TRBD2. V shed 4 bases, J shed 3 bases, and the junction held 7 bases outside the gene matches. The CDR3 is 15 amino acids. From germline, CDR1 is LGHNA and CDR2 YNFKEQ. The CDR3, as DNA: TGTGCCAGCAGCCCAGGACTAGCGCAAGACTACGAGCAGTACTTC. Its translation is CASSPGLAQDYEQYF.

This clone turned up a few times. V usage is TRBV13 and J usage is TRBJ2-7; TRBD1 agrees at 7 bases. This CDR3 has 13 residues. The germline V gene encodes CDR1 PRHDT and CDR2 FYEKMQ (reference sequence). V gave up 10 bases and J gave up 3 bases; unmatched junction bases: 9. The CDR3 DNA follows: TGTGCCACCGCATACAGGGGCAGCTACGAGCAGTACTTC. Its translation: CATAYRGSYEQYF.

The V call is TRBV19, the J call TRBJ2-7; D perhaps matches TRBD1 (6 bases). Germline assignment: CDR1 LNHDA and CDR2 SQIVND (reference sequence). The V end lost 3 bases, the J end lost 3 bases, and 9 bases lay between the germline ends. The CDR3 has 13 amino acids. Here the CDR3 DNA reads TGTGCCAGTAGTATGGGGGCGAGCTACGAGCAGTACTTC. Translated: CASSMGASYEQYF. The full variable domain, with the rest looked up from reference TRBV19 and TRBJ2-7, is DGGITQSPKYLFRKEGQNVTLSCEQNLNHDAMYWYRQDPGQGLRLIYYSQIVNDFQKGDIAEGYSVSREKKESFPLTVTSAQKNPTAFYLCASSMGASYEQYFGPGTRLTVT.

The rearrangement uses TRBV7-6 and TRBJ1-4; D remains unclear. The V and J ends lost 1 base and 5 bases respectively, with 8 bases between them. The CDR3 length is 14 residues. Germline V CDR1 and CDR2: SGHVS, FNYEAQ. The CDR3 sequence is CASSLGVENEKLFF. The CDR3 DNA is TGTGCCAGCAGCTTAGGCGTTGAAAATGAAAAACTGTTTTTT.